This entry features one T cell receptor beta chain sequence. One junction end disagrees with the germline gene, perhaps due to a read error. This entry comes from a study of control samples from healthy donors and cancer patients. Germline CDR1 reads MNHEY; CDR2 reads SMNVEV (reference sequence). The CDR3 sequence is 13 residues long. Profiled with immunoSEQ multiplex PCR; TCRdb holds only in-frame clones, not every one. The sample records around 110,000 clones, about 93% being singletons. Material: blood. The sequence derives from a man aged 25-40 years in good health. The rearrangement joins TRBV27 to TRBJ1-2; the match to TRBD1 covers 8 bases. CDR3 residues: CANSSDRVYGYTF. DNA of the CDR3: TGTGCCAACAGTTCGGACAGGGTCTATGGCTACACCTTC.